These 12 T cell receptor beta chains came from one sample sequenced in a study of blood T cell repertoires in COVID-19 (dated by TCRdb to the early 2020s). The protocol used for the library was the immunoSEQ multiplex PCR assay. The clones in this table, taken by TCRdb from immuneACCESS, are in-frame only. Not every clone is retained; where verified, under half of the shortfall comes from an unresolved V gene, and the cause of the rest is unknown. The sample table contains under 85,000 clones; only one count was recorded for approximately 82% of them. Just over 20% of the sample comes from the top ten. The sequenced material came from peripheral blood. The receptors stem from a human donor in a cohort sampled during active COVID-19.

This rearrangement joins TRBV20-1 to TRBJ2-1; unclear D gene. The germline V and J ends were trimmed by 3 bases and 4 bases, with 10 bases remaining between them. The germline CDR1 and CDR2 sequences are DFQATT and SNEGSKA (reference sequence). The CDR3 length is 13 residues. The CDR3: CSASRGVYNEQFF. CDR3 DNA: TGCAGTGCTAGTCGAGGAGTTTACAATGAGCAGTTCTTC.

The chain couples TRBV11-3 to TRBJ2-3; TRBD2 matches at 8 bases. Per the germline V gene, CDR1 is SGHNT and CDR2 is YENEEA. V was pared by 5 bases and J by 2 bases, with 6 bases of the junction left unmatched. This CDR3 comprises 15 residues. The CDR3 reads CASSRRAGVTDTQYF. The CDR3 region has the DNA TGTGCCAGCAGCCGGCGAGCGGGGGTCACAGATACGCAGTATTTT. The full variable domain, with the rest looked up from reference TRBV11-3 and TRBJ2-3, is EAGVVQSPRYKIIEKKQPVAFWCNPISGHNTLYWYLQNLGQGPELLIRYENEEAVDDSQLPKDRFSAERLKGVDSTLKIQPAELGDSAVYLCASSRRAGVTDTQYFGPGTRLTVL.

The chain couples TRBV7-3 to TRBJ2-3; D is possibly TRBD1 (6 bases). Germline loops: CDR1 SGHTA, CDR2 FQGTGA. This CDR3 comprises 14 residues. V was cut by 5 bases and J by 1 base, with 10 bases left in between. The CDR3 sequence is CASSPRGGTDTQYF. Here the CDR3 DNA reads TGTGCCAGCAGCCCCAGGGGTGGCACAGATACGCAGTATTTT.

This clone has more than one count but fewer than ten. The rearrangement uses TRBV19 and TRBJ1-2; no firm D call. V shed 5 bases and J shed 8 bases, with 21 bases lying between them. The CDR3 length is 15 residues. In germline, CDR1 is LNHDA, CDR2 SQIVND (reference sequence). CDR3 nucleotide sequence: TGTGCCAGTAGTGCCCAGCGGCTTAGATTTGCGGGCTACACCTTC. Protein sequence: CASSAQRLRFAGYTF.

CDR3 bases: TGTGCCAGCAGCCCTGTACCGGGACAGGGGCTTAATTCACCCCTCCACTTT. Translating it yields CASSPVPGQGLNSPLHF. The V and J genes are TRBV9 and TRBJ1-6; 10 positions agree with TRBD1. V dropped 4 bases and J dropped 6; count of bases not matched to a gene: 10. Germline CDR1 SGDLS, CDR2 YYNGEE. CDR3 size: 17 residues.

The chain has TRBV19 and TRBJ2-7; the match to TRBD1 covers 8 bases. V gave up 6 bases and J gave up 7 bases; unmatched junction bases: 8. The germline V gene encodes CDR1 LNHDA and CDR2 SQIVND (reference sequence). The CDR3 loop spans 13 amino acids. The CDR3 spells CASRARGLGEQYF. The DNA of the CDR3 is TGTGCCAGTAGGGCCAGGGGGCTGGGAGAGCAGTACTTC.

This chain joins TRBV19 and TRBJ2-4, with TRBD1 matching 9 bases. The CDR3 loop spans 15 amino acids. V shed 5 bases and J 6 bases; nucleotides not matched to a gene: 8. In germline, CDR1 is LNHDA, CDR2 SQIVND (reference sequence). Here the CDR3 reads CASSGETGGPNIQYF. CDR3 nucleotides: TGTGCCAGTAGTGGGGAAACAGGGGGCCCAAACATTCAGTACTTC.

CDR3 protein: CASSLTDREAFF. The CDR3 coding sequence is TGCGCCAGCAGCTTGACGGACAGGGAAGCTTTCTTT. The V call is TRBV5-1, the J call TRBJ1-1; 7 bases match TRBD1. The CDR3 has 12 amino acids. J lost 8 bases, V lost 1 base, and 2 bases had no gene match. Per the germline V gene, CDR1 is SGHRS and CDR2 is YFSETQ.

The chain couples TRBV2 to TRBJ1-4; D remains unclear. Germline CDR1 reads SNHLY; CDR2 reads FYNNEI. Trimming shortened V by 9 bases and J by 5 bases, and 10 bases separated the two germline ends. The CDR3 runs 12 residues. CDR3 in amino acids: CASGRRNEKLFF. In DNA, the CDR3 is TGTGCCAGTGGACGGAGGAATGAAAAACTGTTTTTT.

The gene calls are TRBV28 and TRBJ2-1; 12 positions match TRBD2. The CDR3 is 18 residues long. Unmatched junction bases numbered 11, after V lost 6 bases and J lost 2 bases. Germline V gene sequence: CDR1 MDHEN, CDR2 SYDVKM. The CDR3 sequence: CASSGGLAGTYTYNEQFF. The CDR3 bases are TGTGCCAGCAGCGGTGGACTAGCGGGGACATACACCTACAATGAGCAGTTCTTC. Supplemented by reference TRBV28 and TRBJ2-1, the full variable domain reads DVKVTQSSRYLVKRTGEKVFLECVQDMDHENMFWYRQDPGLGLRLIYFSYDVKMKEKGDIPEGYSVSREKKERFSLILESASTNQTSMYLCASSGGLAGTYTYNEQFFGPGTRLTVL.

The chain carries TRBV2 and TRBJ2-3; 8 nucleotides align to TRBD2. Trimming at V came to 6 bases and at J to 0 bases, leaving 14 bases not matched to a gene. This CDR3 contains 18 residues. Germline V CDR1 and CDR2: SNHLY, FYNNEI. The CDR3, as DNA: TGTGCCAGCAGGGCCCGCGTGTTTTCGGGGGGGAGCACAGATACGCAGTATTTT. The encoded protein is CASRARVFSGGSTDTQYF. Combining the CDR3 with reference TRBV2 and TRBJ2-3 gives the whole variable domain EPEVTQTPSHQVTQMGQEVILRCVPISNHLYFYWYRQILGQKVEFLVSFYNNEISEKSEIFDDQFSVERPDGSNFTLKIRSTKLEDSAMYFCASRARVFSGGSTDTQYFGPGTRLTVL.

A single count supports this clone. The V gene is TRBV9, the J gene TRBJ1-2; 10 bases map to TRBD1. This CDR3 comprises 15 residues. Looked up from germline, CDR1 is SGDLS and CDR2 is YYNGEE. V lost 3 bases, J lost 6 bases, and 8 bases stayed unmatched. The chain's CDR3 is CASSDSRGTGDGYTF. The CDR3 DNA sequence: TGTGCCAGCAGCGATAGTCGGGGGACAGGGGATGGCTACACCTTC.